One and the same sample provided the 10 T cell receptor beta chains below, sequenced in a study of cytomegalovirus exposure and HLA in healthy donors. Amplification used 60 Vbeta primers and 13 Jbeta primers. Clones were read by immunoSEQ multiplex PCR, and TCRdb kept only the in-frame ones, dropping some. The data contain approximately 210,000 clones, about 85% of them singletons. Sequenced material: PBMCs. The receptors come from a male donor in good health and CMV-seropositive.

This clone was seen a handful of times. The chain employs TRBV6-6 and TRBJ1-4; D remains unclear. The CDR3 covers 12 residues. Germline V gene lookup returns CDR1 MNHNY and CDR2 SVGAGI (reference sequence). V was cut by 6 bases and J by 8 bases, with 10 bases left in between. CDR3 DNA sequence: TGTGCCAGCAGACCCGGGGAGGAAAAACTGTTTTTT. Translating it yields CASRPGEEKLFF.

The rearrangement uses TRBV6-6 and TRBJ2-3; 7 positions agree with TRBD2. The J segment lost 6 bases and the V segment lost 6 bases, leaving 3 bases of the junction unmatched. Germline V gives CDR1 MNHNY, CDR2 SVGAGI (reference sequence). The CDR3 totals 12 residues. The CDR3 sequence: CASRKTSDTQYF. CDR3 bases: TGTGCCAGCAGAAAGACTAGCGATACGCAGTATTTT.

This clone was counted between two and nine times. This chain connects TRBV7-8 to TRBJ1-1, with a possible D match to TRBD1 (5 bases). Germline-derived CDR1 and CDR2 are SGHVS and FQNEAQ. V lost 7 bases, J lost 2 bases, and 14 bases lay in between. This CDR3 has 14 amino acids. CDR3 residues: CASNPTGGNTEAFF. CDR3 in DNA: TGTGCCAGCAACCCCACCGGGGGAAACACTGAAGCTTTCTTT.

This chain links TRBV7-3 with TRBJ2-1, with 9 nucleotides matching TRBD2. The CDR3 runs to 15 residues. The V gene end was trimmed by 2 bases and the J gene end by 2 bases; junction bases not matched to a gene: 1. CDR1 and CDR2 (germline): SGHTA, FQGTGA. For the CDR3, the DNA is TGTGCCAGCAGCTTAGCGGGGGGGGCCTACAATGAGCAGTTCTTC. This encodes CASSLAGGAYNEQFF.

The chain is built from TRBV30 and TRBJ1-4; TRBD1 might be the D (5 bases). Germline CDR1 GTSNPN, CDR2 SVGIG (reference sequence). CDR3 length: 13 residues. With 4 bases removed from V and 3 bases from J, the gap between germline ends came to 9 bases. For the CDR3, the DNA is TGTGCCTGGACAGGGCGGCCTAATGAAAAACTGTTTTTT. Its translation is CAWTGRPNEKLFF.

J is TRBJ2-5 and V is TRBV5-1; D ambiguous. Near its end, the DNA agrees better with TRBJ2-7, so the J call may be wrong. This CDR3 has 12 residues. Germline V gene sequence: CDR1 SGHRS, CDR2 YFSETQ. The CDR3 DNA reads TGCGCCAGCAGCGAGAGGAGTTACGAGCAGTACTTC. Its translation is CASSERSYEQYF.

V is TRBV27 and J is TRBJ2-7; D remains ambiguous. Trimming shortened V by 6 bases and J by 0 bases, and 18 bases separated the two germline ends. The CDR3 extends over 16 amino acids. Germline-derived CDR1 and CDR2 are MNHEY and SMNVEV (reference sequence). CDR3 DNA: TGTGCCAGCAGCCGCGACACAAGTTTACGCTCCTACGAGCAGTACTTC. This gives the protein CASSRDTSLRSYEQYF.

The gene calls are TRBV19 and TRBJ2-7; a weak D match, TRBD2 (6 bases). V dropped 5 bases and J dropped 5 bases, with 13 bases sitting between them. This CDR3 is 13 amino acids long. Germline V gene sequence: CDR1 LNHDA, CDR2 SQIVND (reference sequence). The CDR3 nucleotides read TGTGCCAGTAGTTTCCCTAGCGCCCACGAGCAGTACTTC. It specifies CASSFPSAHEQYF.

The chain uses TRBV7-3 and TRBJ1-1; 7 nucleotides agree with TRBD1. Looked up from germline, CDR1 is SGHTA and CDR2 is FQGTGA. Trimming removed 1 base from V and 7 bases from J; junction bases left unmatched: 3. The CDR3 consists of 13 residues. The CDR3 loop is CASSLRRDSEAFF. The DNA for the CDR3 is TGTGCCAGCAGCTTAAGAAGGGACAGTGAAGCTTTCTTT.

The J gene is TRBJ2-7, the V gene TRBV21-1; the table's TRBD1 call for D was not verified on the DNA. TRBV21-1 is annotated as a pseudogene. The length of the CDR3 is 15 residues. The CDR3 region has the DNA TGTGCCAGCAGCAAAAGGACAAGGGCATCCTACGAGCAGTACTTC. The encoded protein is CASSKRTRASYEQYF.